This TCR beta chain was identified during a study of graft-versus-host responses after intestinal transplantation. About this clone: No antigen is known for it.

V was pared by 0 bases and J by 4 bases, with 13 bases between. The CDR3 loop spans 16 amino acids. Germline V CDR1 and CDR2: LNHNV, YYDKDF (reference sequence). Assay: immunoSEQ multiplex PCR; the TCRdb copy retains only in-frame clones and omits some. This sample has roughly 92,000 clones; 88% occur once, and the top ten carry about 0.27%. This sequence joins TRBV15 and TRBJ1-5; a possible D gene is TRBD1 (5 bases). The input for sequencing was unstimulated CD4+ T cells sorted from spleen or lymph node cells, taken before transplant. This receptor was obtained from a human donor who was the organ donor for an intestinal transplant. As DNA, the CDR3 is TGTGCCACCAGCAGAGATCTGGCCGGGGGAAATCAGCCCCAGCATTTT. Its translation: CATSRDLAGGNQPQHF.